One and the same sample provided the 21 T cell receptor beta chains below, sequenced in a study of regulatory T cells in long-lasting Graves disease. TCR beta libraries were built with iRepertoire HTBI primers and Arm-PCR of CDR3 regions. TCRdb itself ran the multiplex PCR reads through MiXCR, one entry per CDR3 protein. The sample holds roughly 380,000 distinct CDR3 sequences, roughly 16% seen once. The time point here: newly diagnosed GD, antithyroid drugs for less than 3 months. TCR sequences were obtained from RNA taken from PBMCs. The sample consisted of peripheral blood mononuclear cells (PBMCs), taken at new diagnosis, from a patient treated with antithyroid drugs. Source of these receptors: a female donor with Graves disease.

This clonotype was counted ten times or more. The chain carries TRBV2 and TRBJ1-2; 7 bases fit TRBD1. The CDR3 length is 13 residues. The ends lost 8 bases at V and 7 bases at J; junction bases unmatched: 10. CDR1 SNHLY and CDR2 FYNNEI come from the germline V gene. Written as DNA, the CDR3 is TGTGCCAGCTTCGACAGGGCTAAGTTTGGCTACACCTTC. Its translation is CASFDRAKFGYTF.

Many counts were recorded for this clonotype. This chain links TRBV27 with TRBJ2-1; TRBD1 might be the D (6 bases). V was pared by 3 bases and J by 4 bases, with 16 bases between. The CDR3 has 16 amino acids. CDR1 is MNHEY and CDR2 is SMNVEV in the germline V gene (reference sequence). CDR3 region: CASSLVDRMGYNEQFF. The CDR3 DNA reads as TGTGCCAGCAGTTTGGTAGACAGGATGGGGTACAATGAGCAGTTCTTC.

The V call is TRBV7-8, the J call TRBJ1-5; the D gene is possibly TRBD1 (5 bases). Trimming left V 5 bases short and J 1 base short, with 18 bases between. This CDR3 has 17 residues. The germline V gene has CDR1 SGHVS and CDR2 FQNEAQ. The CDR3 here is CASSPRAGSGSNQPQHF. The CDR3 DNA is TGTGCCAGCAGCCCAAGGGCGGGATCAGGGAGCAATCAGCCCCAGCATTTT.

This clonotype occurred many times. This chain connects TRBV4-1 to TRBJ2-1; D call uncertain. Trimming pared 4 bases from V and 7 bases from J, leaving 17 bases between. Looked up from germline, CDR1 is MGHRA and CDR2 is YSYEKL. The CDR3 loop spans 15 amino acids. CDR3 amino acids: CASSPSLPMRNEQFF. Here the CDR3 DNA reads TGCGCCAGCAGCCCATCCCTCCCGATGAGAAATGAGCAGTTCTTC.

A few counts support this clonotype. The CDR3 bases are TGTGCCAGCAGTCCCAGGGGCAAGGTTATTGAAGCTTTCTTT. It codes for CASSPRGKVIEAFF. The chain has TRBV7-9 and TRBJ1-1, with TRBD1 as a possible D gene (6 bases). Germline assignment: CDR1 SEHNR and CDR2 FQNEAQ (reference sequence). V was clipped by 6 bases and J by 7 bases, with 18 bases between them. There are 14 residues in the CDR3.

Many counts were recorded for this clonotype. The genes are TRBV2 and TRBJ1-5; the match to TRBD1 covers 8 bases. This CDR3 is built from 15 residues. The V and J ends lost 6 bases and 6 bases, in that order; junction bases with no gene match: 10. The germline gives CDR1 SNHLY, CDR2 FYNNEI. The CDR3 sequence is CASRATGVGSQPQHF. CDR3 DNA: TGTGCCAGCAGGGCGACAGGGGTAGGTAGTCAGCCCCAGCATTTT.

This clonotype was observed many times. The V gene is TRBV3-1, the J gene TRBJ2-1; 12 bases fit TRBD2. Per germline, CDR1 LGHDT and CDR2 YNNKEL (reference sequence). CDR3 length equals 18 residues. Trimming removed 4 bases from V and 15 bases from J; junction bases left unmatched: 22. The CDR3 nucleotides are TGTGCCAGCAGCCCCGGGACTAGCGGGTCGGTGAACGGGTGGCGACTGTTCTTC. Its translation is CASSPGTSGSVNGWRLFF.

This clonotype was counted at least ten times. The V and J genes are TRBV4-2 and TRBJ2-5, with a tentative D call TRBD2 (7 bases). Germline CDR1 reads LGHNA; CDR2 reads YNFKEQ. CDR3 length: 15 residues. Trimming left V 3 bases short and J 5 bases short, with 16 bases between. The CDR3 DNA sequence: TGTGCCAGCAGCCAGTCGTGGGGGGGCACCGAGACCCAGTACTTC. Translating gives CASSQSWGGTETQYF.

This clonotype was seen a few times. This chain links TRBV4-1 with TRBJ2-7, with 10 positions matching TRBD1. This CDR3 has 15 amino acids. Looked up from germline, CDR1 is MGHRA and CDR2 is YSYEKL. Trimming cost V 1 base and J 9 bases; bases outside gene matches: 9. This CDR3 reads CASSQVRDRGSRQYF. The CDR3 DNA reads as TGCGCCAGCAGCCAAGTCCGGGACAGGGGCTCGCGGCAGTACTTC.

This clonotype showed up many times. The rearrangement links TRBV7-3 to TRBJ2-5; 9 bases agree with TRBD2. Per the germline V gene, CDR1 is SGHTA and CDR2 is FQGTGA. V lost 8 bases, J lost 6 bases, and 7 bases stayed unmatched. The CDR3 totals 13 residues. The CDR3 reads CASAPREGQTQYF. The DNA for the CDR3 is TGTGCCAGCGCCCCGCGGGAGGGGCAGACCCAGTACTTC.

The chain uses TRBV10-2 and TRBJ2-3; 7 bases are a match to TRBD2. The CDR3 covers 15 residues. The germline gives CDR1 WSHSY, CDR2 SAAADI. V shed 8 bases and J 0 bases; nucleotides not matched to a gene: 8. The CDR3 DNA is TGCGCCAGCTCCACGAGACTAGCTAGCACAGATACGCAGTATTTT. It yields the protein CASSTRLASTDTQYF.

The chain recombines TRBV12-3 or TRBV12-4 with TRBJ1-2, with no clear D. Trimming took 3 bases from V and 4 from J, leaving 9 bases between them. The CDR3 runs to 13 residues. CDR3 in amino acids: CASSFSPGYGYTF. CDR3 coding DNA: TGTGCCAGCAGTTTCTCCCCGGGCTATGGCTACACCTTC.

There are many counts of this clonotype. CDR3 bases: TGCAGTGCTAAACCCCTAGCGGGATTTTACGAGCAGTACTTC. This codes for CSAKPLAGFYEQYF. The chain uses TRBV20-1 and TRBJ2-7; the match to TRBD2 covers 9 bases. The CDR3 runs 14 residues. After removal of 4 bases from V and 4 bases from J, the junction contained 8 bases not matched to a gene. Germline lookup yields CDR1 DFQATT and CDR2 SNEGSKA (reference sequence).

This clonotype was counted ten times or more. The rearrangement links TRBV28 to TRBJ1-5; possible D gene TRBD1, 5 bases. The CDR3 runs to 18 residues. Germline V gene lookup returns CDR1 MDHEN and CDR2 SYDVKM. Trimming cost V 1 base and J 0 bases, with 16 bases left between them. The CDR3 DNA sequence: TGTGCCAGCAGTTTATTCAGATTCGGGACGGATAGCAATCAGCCCCAGCATTTT. Protein product: CASSLFRFGTDSNQPQHF.

The V and J genes are TRBV27 and TRBJ2-3; D gene ambiguous. V gave up 4 bases and J gave up 2 bases, with 7 bases separating them. The CDR3 runs 13 residues. The germline CDR1 and CDR2 sequences are MNHEY and SMNVEV (reference sequence). The CDR3: CASSSSYTDTQYF. For the CDR3, the DNA is TGTGCCAGCAGTTCCTCTTACACAGATACGCAGTATTTT.

This clonotype was observed a handful of times. The V gene is TRBV4-2, the J gene TRBJ2-3, with 8 nucleotides matching TRBD2. The V and J ends lost 1 base and 2 bases, in that order; junction bases with no gene match: 8. The germline V gene has CDR1 LGHNA and CDR2 YNFKEQ. The CDR3 runs to 17 residues. CDR3 loop: CASSQVQRGRVTDTQYF. The CDR3 coding sequence is TGTGCCAGCAGCCAAGTCCAGCGGGGGAGAGTCACAGATACGCAGTATTTT.

The CDR3 loop is CSAVGGTGATDTQYF. DNA for the CDR3: TGCAGTGCCGTCGGCGGGACAGGTGCCACAGATACGCAGTATTTT. This chain links TRBV20-1 with TRBJ2-3; 8 nucleotides match TRBD1. Germline values: CDR1 DFQATT, CDR2 SNEGSKA (reference sequence). V dropped 6 bases and J dropped 2; count of bases not matched to a gene: 10. The CDR3 runs to 15 residues.

About this clonotype: The likely explanation is a read error, given a far larger clone one base away. V usage is TRBV7-2 and J usage is TRBJ2-5, with D possibly called TRBD1 or TRBD2 (5 bases each). V was shortened by 3 bases and J by 13 bases, with 21 bases between the two germline ends. CDR3 size: 14 residues. Per germline, CDR1 SGHTA and CDR2 FQGNSA. CDR3 residues: CASSFRDGTYERYF. The CDR3 nucleotides are TGTGCCAGCAGCTTCCGGGACGGGACCTACGAGCGGTACTTC.

This clonotype appeared many times. The rearrangement uses TRBV6-2 or TRBV6-3 and TRBJ2-1; 12 bases match TRBD1. Germline lookup yields CDR1 MNHEY and CDR2 SVGEGT. With 6 bases clipped from V and 4 bases from J, the junction kept 4 bases outside the gene matches. CDR3 length: 15 amino acids. CDR3 nucleotide sequence: TGTGCCAGCAGCCGGGACAGGGGGCGGTACAATGAGCAGTTCTTC. It specifies CASSRDRGRYNEQFF.

This clonotype occurred many times. The J gene is TRBJ1-2, the V gene TRBV28, with D possibly matching TRBD1 (5 bases). Per germline, CDR1 MDHEN and CDR2 SYDVKM. V lost 4 bases and J 14 bases, leaving 20 bases between the germline ends. The CDR3 totals 13 residues. DNA of the CDR3: TGTGCCAGCAGTTCGGAGACCCTCAGGGTAGGAACCTTC. This encodes CASSSETLRVGTF.

This clonotype was counted many times. CDR3 amino acids: CASSQDGMRLAGASHEQYF. CDR3 sequence (DNA): TGCGCCAGCAGCCAAGATGGGATGAGACTAGCGGGAGCATCCCACGAGCAGTACTTC. The chain joins TRBV4-3 to TRBJ2-7, with 12 nucleotides matching TRBD2. The germline CDR1 and CDR2 sequences are LGHNA and YSLEER. The CDR3 sequence is 19 residues long. V was clipped by 0 bases and J by 5 bases; unmatched bases: 14.